The T cell receptor (beta chain) described here comes from a study of T-cell memory formation after mild COVID-19. General study results and limits: Among contracting clones, CD4+ were mainly CM/EM and CD8+ enriched in EMRA. Pre-infection memory carried some responding clones, suggesting that cross-reactive memory joined.

TCRdb passed the 5' RACE reads through MiXCR, listing each CDR3 protein once. Seen here are under 200,000 distinct CDR3 sequences, approximately 10% observed once, and the top ten hold 3.5% to 4%. This clonotype showed up many times. Its antigen is not known. The sequenced sample was PBMCs or a T cell subset sorted from them (not recorded which). The receptor's source is a man in his late teens or twenties who had mild COVID-19 (a few samples of this study predate the infection). Cell type and time point are not known.

In DNA, the CDR3 is TGCAGTGCTAGAGACTCTGGACTAGCGGGAGAGACCCAGTACTTC. Its protein product is CSARDSGLAGETQYF. The rearrangement joins TRBV20-1 to TRBJ2-5, with 11 positions matching TRBD2. The J segment lost 4 bases and the V segment lost 0 bases, leaving 4 bases of the junction unmatched. The length of the CDR3 is 15 residues. Germline values: CDR1 DFQATT, CDR2 SNEGSKA (reference sequence).